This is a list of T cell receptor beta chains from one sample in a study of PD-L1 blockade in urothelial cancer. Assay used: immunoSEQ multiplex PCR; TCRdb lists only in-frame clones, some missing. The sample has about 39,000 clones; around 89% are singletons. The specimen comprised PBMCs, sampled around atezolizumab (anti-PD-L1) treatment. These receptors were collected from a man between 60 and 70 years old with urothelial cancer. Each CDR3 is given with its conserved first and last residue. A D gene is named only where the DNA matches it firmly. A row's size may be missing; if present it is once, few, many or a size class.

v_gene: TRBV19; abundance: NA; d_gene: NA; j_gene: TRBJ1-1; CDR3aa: CASSPHGDRNTEAFF; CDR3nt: TGTGCCAGTAGTCCCCACGGAGACAGGAACACTGAAGCTTTCTTT
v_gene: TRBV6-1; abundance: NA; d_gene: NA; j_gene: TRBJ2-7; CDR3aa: CASSEAPGPSYEQYF; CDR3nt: TGTGCCAGCAGTGAAGCGCCAGGTCCGTCCTACGAGCAGTACTTC
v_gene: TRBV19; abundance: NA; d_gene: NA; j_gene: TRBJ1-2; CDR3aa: CASMVATGGYTF; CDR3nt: TGTGCCAGTATGGTGGCGACGGGAGGCTACACCTTC
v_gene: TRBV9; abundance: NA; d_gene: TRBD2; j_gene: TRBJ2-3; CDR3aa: CASSVGTSGRARTDTQYF; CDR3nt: TGTGCCAGCAGCGTCGGGACTAGCGGGAGGGCCAGGACAGATACGCAGTATTTT
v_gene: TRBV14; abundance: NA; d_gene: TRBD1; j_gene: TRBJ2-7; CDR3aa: CASSPKKWTGSIPYEQYF; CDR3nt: TGTGCCAGCAGCCCGAAAAAGTGGACAGGGAGTATACCCTACGAGCAGTACTTC
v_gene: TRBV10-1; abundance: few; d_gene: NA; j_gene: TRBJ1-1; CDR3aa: CASSPHRQKQLTEAFF; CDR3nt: TGCGCCAGCAGTCCCCACCGACAGAAGCAACTCACTGAAGCTTTCTTT
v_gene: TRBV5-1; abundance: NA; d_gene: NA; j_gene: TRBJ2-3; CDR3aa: CASSPGGSTDTQYF; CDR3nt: TGCGCCAGCAGCCCCGGAGGGAGCACAGATACGCAGTATTTT
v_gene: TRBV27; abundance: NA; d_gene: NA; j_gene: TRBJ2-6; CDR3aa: CASTQGWSGANVLTF; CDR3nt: TGTGCCAGCACCCAGGGTTGGTCTGGGGCCAACGTCCTGACTTTC
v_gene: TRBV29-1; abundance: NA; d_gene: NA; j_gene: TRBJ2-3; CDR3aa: CSVGLGPTDTQYF; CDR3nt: TGCAGCGTAGGCCTAGGCCCTACAGATACGCAGTATTTT
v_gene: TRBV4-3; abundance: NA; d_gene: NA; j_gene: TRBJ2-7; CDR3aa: CASSQERTAPYEQYF; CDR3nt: TGCGCCAGCAGCCAAGAGCGGACAGCCCCCTACGAGCAGTACTTC
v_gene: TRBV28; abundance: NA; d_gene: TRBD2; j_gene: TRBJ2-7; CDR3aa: CASRPTSGTYEQYF; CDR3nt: TGTGCCAGCAGGCCCACTAGCGGTACCTACGAGCAGTACTTC
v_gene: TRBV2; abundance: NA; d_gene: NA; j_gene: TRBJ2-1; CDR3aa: CASSEWRVDNEQFF; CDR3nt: TGTGCCAGCAGTGAATGGAGGGTGGACAATGAGCAGTTCTTC
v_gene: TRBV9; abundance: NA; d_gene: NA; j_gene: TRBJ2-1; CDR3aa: CASSVGRSSYNEQFF; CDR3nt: TGTGCCAGCAGCGTAGGGCGGAGCTCCTACAATGAGCAGTTCTTC
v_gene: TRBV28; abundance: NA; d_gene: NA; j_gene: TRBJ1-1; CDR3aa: CASSLRAEAFF; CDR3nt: TGTGCCAGCAGTTTACGGGCTGAAGCTTTCTTT
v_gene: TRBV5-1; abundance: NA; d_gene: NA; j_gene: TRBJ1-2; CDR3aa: CASSLLPGENYGYTF; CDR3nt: TGCGCCAGCAGCTTGCTCCCCGGGGAAAACTATGGCTACACCTTC
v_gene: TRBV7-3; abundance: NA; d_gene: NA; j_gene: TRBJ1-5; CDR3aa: CASSSMKLNQPQHF; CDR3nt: TGTGCCAGCAGCTCGATGAAGCTCAATCAGCCCCAGCATTTT
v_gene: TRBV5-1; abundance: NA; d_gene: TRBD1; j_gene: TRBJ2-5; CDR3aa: CASTLGGTGRETQYF; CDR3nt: TGCGCCAGCACCCTGGGCGGGACAGGGAGAGAGACCCAGTACTTC
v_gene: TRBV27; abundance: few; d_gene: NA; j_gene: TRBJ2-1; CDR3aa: CASSLSDLANEQFF; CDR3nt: TGTGCCAGCAGTTTGTCCGATTTGGCCAATGAGCAGTTCTTC
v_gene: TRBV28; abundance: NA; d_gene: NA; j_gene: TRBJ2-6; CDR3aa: CASSSGGGANVLTF; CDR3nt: TGTGCCAGCAGTTCCGGAGGGGGGGCCAACGTCCTGACTTTC
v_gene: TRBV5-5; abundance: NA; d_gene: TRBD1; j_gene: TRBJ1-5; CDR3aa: CASSLDYRGQWYQPQHF; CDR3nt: TGTGCCAGCAGCTTGGATTACAGGGGGCAATGGTATCAGCCCCAGCATTTT
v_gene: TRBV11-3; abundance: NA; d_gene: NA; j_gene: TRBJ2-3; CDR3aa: CASSSTGDTQYF; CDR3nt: TGTGCCAGCAGCTCGACAGGAGATACGCAGTATTTT
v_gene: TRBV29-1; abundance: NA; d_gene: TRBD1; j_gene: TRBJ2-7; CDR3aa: CSVDGQGPAYEQYF; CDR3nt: TGCAGCGTTGACGGACAGGGGCCAGCCTACGAGCAGTACTTC
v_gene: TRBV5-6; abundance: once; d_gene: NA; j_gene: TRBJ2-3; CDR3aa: CASSLRGTEADTQYF; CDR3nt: TGTGCCAGCAGCTTGCGGGGAACAGAGGCAGATACGCAGTATTTT
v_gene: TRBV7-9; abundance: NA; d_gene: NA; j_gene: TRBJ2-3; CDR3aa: CASSLVGQPSTDTQYF; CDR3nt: TGTGCCAGCAGCTTAGTTGGACAGCCAAGCACAGATACGCAGTATTTT
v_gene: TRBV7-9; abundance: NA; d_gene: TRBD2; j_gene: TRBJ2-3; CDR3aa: CASSSLLAGVTGHTDTQYF; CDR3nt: TGTGCCAGCAGCTCATTACTAGCGGGAGTTACTGGGCACACAGATACGCAGTATTTT
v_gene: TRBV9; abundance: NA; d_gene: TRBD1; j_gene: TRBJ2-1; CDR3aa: CASSGGGTGGIYEQFF; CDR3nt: TGTGCCAGCAGCGGGGGGGGGACAGGGGGTATCTATGAGCAGTTCTTC
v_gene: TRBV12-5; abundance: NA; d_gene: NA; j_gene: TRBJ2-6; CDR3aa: CASGKGGRGANVLTF; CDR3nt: TGTGCTAGTGGAAAGGGGGGGCGTGGGGCCAACGTCCTGACTTTC
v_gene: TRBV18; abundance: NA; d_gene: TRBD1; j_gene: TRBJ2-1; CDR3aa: CASSLNTGQTYNEQFF; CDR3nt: TGTGCCAGCTCACTAAATACGGGACAGACCTACAATGAGCAGTTCTTC
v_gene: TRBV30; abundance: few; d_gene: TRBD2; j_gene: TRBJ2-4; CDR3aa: CAWSLPSGEKNIQYF; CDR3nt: TGTGCCTGGAGCCTGCCTAGCGGGGAAAAAAACATTCAGTACTTC
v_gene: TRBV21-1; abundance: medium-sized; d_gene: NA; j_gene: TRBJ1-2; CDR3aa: CASSTRQGAGYGYTF; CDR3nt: TGTGCCAGCAGCACCCGACAGGGGGCTGGGTATGGCTACACCTTC
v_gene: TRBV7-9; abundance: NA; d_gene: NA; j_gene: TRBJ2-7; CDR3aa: CASTSAGELYEQYF; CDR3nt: TGTGCCAGCACCTCCGCCGGGGAGTTGTACGAGCAGTACTTC
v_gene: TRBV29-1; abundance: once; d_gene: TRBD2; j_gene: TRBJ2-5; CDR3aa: CSATGGGPWGETQYF; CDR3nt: TGCAGCGCGACTGGCGGGGGGCCCTGGGGAGAGACCCAGTACTTC
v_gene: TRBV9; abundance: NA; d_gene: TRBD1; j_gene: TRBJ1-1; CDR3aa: CASSATTGLVTEAFF; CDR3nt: TGTGCCAGCAGCGCGACGACAGGGTTGGTCACTGAAGCTTTCTTT
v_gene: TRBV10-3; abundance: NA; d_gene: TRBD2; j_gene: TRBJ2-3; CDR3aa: CAIAGGRADTQYF; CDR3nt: TGTGCCATCGCGGGGGGGAGGGCAGATACGCAGTATTTT
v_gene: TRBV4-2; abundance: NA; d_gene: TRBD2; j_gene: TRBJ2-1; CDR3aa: CASSQDISGGKNEQFF; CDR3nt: TGTGCCAGCAGCCAAGATATCTCGGGGGGGAAGAATGAGCAGTTCTTC
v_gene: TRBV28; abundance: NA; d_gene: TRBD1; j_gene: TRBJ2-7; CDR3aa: CASSFWDRGREQYF; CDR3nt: TGTGCCAGCAGTTTCTGGGACAGGGGCCGCGAGCAGTACTTC
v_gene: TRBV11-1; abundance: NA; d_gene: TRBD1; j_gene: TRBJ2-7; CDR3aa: CASSSRQGRREQYF; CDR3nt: TGTGCCAGCAGCTCCCGACAGGGACGTAGGGAGCAGTACTTC
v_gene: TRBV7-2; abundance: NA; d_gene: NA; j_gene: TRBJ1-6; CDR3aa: CASSAGGYNSPLHF; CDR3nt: TGTGCCAGCAGCGCCGGGGGCTATAATTCACCCCTCCACTTT
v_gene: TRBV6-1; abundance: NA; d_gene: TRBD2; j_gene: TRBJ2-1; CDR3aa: CASSPTSGRQFF; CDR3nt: TGTGCCAGCAGCCCGACTAGCGGGAGGCAGTTCTTC
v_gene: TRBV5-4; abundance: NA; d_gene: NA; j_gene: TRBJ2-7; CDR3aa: CASSPDLRYEQYF; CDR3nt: TGTGCCAGCAGCCCGGACTTGAGGTACGAGCAGTACTTC
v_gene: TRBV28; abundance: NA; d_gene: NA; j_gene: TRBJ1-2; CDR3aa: CASRPPGLYGYTF; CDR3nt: TGTGCCAGCAGGCCACCAGGGCTCTATGGCTACACCTTC
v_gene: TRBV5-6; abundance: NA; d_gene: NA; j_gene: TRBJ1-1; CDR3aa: CASSLWARNTEAFF; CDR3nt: TGTGCCAGCAGCTTGTGGGCTCGGAACACTGAAGCTTTCTTT
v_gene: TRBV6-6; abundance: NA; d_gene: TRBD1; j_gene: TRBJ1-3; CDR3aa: CASDDRESGNTIYF; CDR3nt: TGTGCCAGCGACGACAGGGAATCTGGAAACACCATATATTTT
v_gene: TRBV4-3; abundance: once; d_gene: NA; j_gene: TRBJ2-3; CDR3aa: CASSQDWGPSRADTQYF; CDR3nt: TGCGCCAGCAGCCAAGATTGGGGGCCGAGCAGGGCAGATACGCAGTATTTT
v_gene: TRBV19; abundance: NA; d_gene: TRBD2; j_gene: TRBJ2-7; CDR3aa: CATKETSAHYEQYF; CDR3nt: TGTGCCACTAAAGAGACTAGCGCCCACTACGAGCAGTACTTC
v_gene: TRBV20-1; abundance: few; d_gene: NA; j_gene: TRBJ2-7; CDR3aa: CSARDLPEQYF; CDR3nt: TGCAGTGCTAGAGATCTTCCCGAGCAGTACTTC
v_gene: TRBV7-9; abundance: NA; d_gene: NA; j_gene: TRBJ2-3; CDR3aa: CASSGQRGFRTDTQYF; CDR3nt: TGTGCCAGCAGCGGACAGCGCGGGTTCCGCACAGATACGCAGTATTTT
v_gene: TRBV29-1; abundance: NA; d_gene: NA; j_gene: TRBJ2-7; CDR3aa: CSVENQDKPPEQYF; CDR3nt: TGCAGCGTTGAAAATCAGGACAAGCCCCCGGAGCAGTACTTC
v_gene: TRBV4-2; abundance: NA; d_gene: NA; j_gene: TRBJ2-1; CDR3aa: CASSHPPPSGNEQFF; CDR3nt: TGTGCCAGCAGCCATCCCCCCCCATCGGGTAATGAGCAGTTCTTC
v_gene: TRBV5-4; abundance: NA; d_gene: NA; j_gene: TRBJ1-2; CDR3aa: CASSLPSPGSRYTF; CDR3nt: TGTGCCAGCAGCTTGCCCTCCCCGGGGTCCCGCTACACCTTC
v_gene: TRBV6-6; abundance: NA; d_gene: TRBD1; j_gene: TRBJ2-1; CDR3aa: CASSYGGTGINEQFF; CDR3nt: TGTGCCAGCAGTTACGGGGGGACAGGGATTAATGAGCAGTTCTTC
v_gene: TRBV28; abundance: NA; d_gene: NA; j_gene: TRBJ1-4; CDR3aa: CASRSGGVNEKLFF; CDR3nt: TGTGCCAGCAGAAGCGGGGGTGTAAATGAAAAACTGTTTTTT
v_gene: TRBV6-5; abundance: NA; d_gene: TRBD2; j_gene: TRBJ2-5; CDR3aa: CASSQGLAGRETQYF; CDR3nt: TGTGCCAGCTCCCAGGGACTAGCGGGACGGGAGACCCAGTACTTC
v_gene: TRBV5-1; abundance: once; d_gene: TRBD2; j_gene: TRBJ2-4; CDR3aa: CASSTGLAGSNIQYF; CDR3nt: TGCGCCAGCAGCACGGGACTAGCGGGGAGTAATATTCAGTACTTC